The present T cell receptor (beta chain) was sequenced within a study of response to subunit inactivated influenza vaccine. Study-wide points: With each seasonal influenza vaccination, the authors suggested, few new T cells are recruited.

Germline V gene sequence: CDR1 SQVTM, CDR2 ANQGSEA. Trimming took off 7 bases at V and 1 base at J, with 12 bases between the two ends. This CDR3 contains 13 residues. The sample holds a few counts of this clonotype. Its specificity is unknown. MiXCR was run by TCRdb on the RT-PCR reads, yielding one entry per CDR3 protein. This table holds about 780,000 distinct CDR3 sequences, roughly 18% found once. This chain links TRBV29-1 with TRBJ2-3; D may be TRBD2 (6 bases). The specimen comprised PBMCs from blood, sampled 5 days after vaccination. The TCR was taken from a man aged 50-60 years who received an inactivated influenza vaccine. The CDR3 region is CSGEASGTDTQYF. DNA of the CDR3: TGCAGCGGGGAGGCTAGCGGCACAGATACGCAGTATTTT.